Below are 28 T cell receptor beta chains sequenced from a single sample in a study of blood T cells in healthy people across ages. Next came a second PCR, run for about 7 to 12 cycles, which used a sample-barcoded 5' primer along with a J-beta primer mix. TCRdb reprocessed the 5' RACE reads with MiXCR, giving one entry per CDR3 protein. The sample has 700,000 to 850,000 distinct CDR3 sequences, roughly 40% seen once; the top ten hold under 15%. Sequencing was carried out using blood. Every receptor here comes from a young man in good health.

This chain uses TRBV6-6 with TRBJ2-3; TRBD2 agrees at 10 bases. Germline lookup yields CDR1 MNHNY and CDR2 SVGAGI (reference sequence). The ends lost 6 bases at V and 1 base at J; junction bases unmatched: 10. The CDR3 covers 17 residues. CDR3 DNA: TGTGCCAGCAGCGATCCTTCCGGGACTAGCGGCACAGATACGCAGTATTTT. Translation gives CASSDPSGTSGTDTQYF.

Points on this clonotype: A read error is possible here, since a much larger clone lies one base away. This chain uses TRBV9 with TRBJ2-3; D tentatively fits TRBD1 or TRBD2 (5 bases each). Trimming stripped 4 bases from V and 0 bases from J, with 15 bases between. This CDR3 region has 16 residues. The germline gives CDR1 SGDLS, CDR2 YYNGEE. CDR3 amino acids: CASSFSRGSSTDTQYF. The CDR3 nucleotides read TGTGCCAGCAGCTTTAGCCGGGGCAGCAGCACAGATACGCAGTATTTT.

There are a few counts of this clonotype. The chain combines TRBV10-3 with TRBJ1-1; perhaps TRBD1 as D (5 bases). Germline CDR1 is ENHRY and CDR2 is SYGVKD. Trimming removed 0 bases from V and 0 bases from J, with 8 bases in between. The CDR3 extends over 15 amino acids. The CDR3 DNA reads TGTGCCATCAGTGAGTCGCAGGGTATGAACACTGAAGCTTTCTTT. Protein sequence: CAISESQGMNTEAFF.

This clonotype was picked up a small number of times. The chain combines TRBV20-1 with TRBJ2-7, with a possible D match to TRBD2 (7 bases). This CDR3 is 14 amino acids long. The ends were cut back, 6 bases at V and 2 bases at J, with 17 bases in the middle. Germline CDR1 is DFQATT and CDR2 is SNEGSKA (reference sequence). CDR3 loop: CSAHRAGTTYEQYF. The CDR3 DNA reads TGCAGTGCCCACAGGGCAGGGACTACCTACGAGCAGTACTTC.

Only a few counts were recorded for this clonotype. This chain links TRBV7-9 with TRBJ1-5; possible D gene TRBD1, 6 bases. There are 14 residues in the CDR3. CDR1 and CDR2 (germline): SEHNR, FQNEAQ (reference sequence). The germline V and J ends were trimmed by 11 bases and 8 bases, with 22 bases remaining between them. CDR3 sequence (DNA): TGTGCCTGTGGACGGCCGGGGGCAGGCGAGCCCCAGCATTTT. Its translation is CACGRPGAGEPQHF. Drawing the rest from reference TRBV7-9 and TRBJ1-5, the complete variable domain is DTGVSQNPRHKITKRGQNVTFRCDPISEHNRLYWYRQTLGQGPEFLTYFQNEAQLEKSRLLSDRFSAERPKGSFSTLEIQRTEQGDSAMYLCACGRPGAGEPQHFGDGTRLSIL.

This clonotype was seen a handful of times. The V and J genes are TRBV6-6 and TRBJ2-4; 8 bases map to TRBD1. The CDR3 has 14 residues. Germline assignment: CDR1 MNHNY and CDR2 SVGAGI (reference sequence). The V gene end was trimmed by 10 bases and the J gene end by 13 bases; junction bases not matched to a gene: 18. This CDR3 reads CATETGQGSGEQYF. CDR3 nucleotides: TGTGCCACCGAAACCGGACAGGGTTCGGGGGAGCAGTACTTC.

This rearrangement joins TRBV7-9 to TRBJ1-2; 7 bases match TRBD1. This CDR3 is 13 amino acids long. Germline V gene sequence: CDR1 SEHNR, CDR2 FQNEAQ (reference sequence). V dropped 5 bases and J dropped 6; count of bases not matched to a gene: 6. CDR3 DNA sequence: TGTGCCAGCAGCACCGGGACAGCCAATGGCTACACCTTC. Amino acid sequence: CASSTGTANGYTF.

This clonotype came up a few times. The chain carries TRBV12-3 or TRBV12-4 and TRBJ2-4, with TRBD2 matching 8 bases. J gave up 5 bases and V 5 bases, and 14 bases lay outside the gene matches. This CDR3 has 17 amino acids. In nucleotides, the CDR3 is TGTGCCAGCAGTCGTCGGGGGGGGGGAACCAGGGAAAACATTCAGTACTTC. This codes for CASSRRGGGTRENIQYF.

This clonotype was counted ten times or more. The V and J genes are TRBV25-1 and TRBJ1-2, with TRBD1 identical over 7 bases. Germline V CDR1 and CDR2: MGHDK, SYGVNS. The CDR3 consists of 14 residues. V was clipped by 5 bases and J by 8 bases; unmatched bases: 11. CDR3 loop: CASSLGTARVGYTF. The CDR3 DNA follows: TGTGCCAGCAGTCTCGGGACAGCTCGCGTAGGCTACACCTTC.

This chain joins TRBV12-3 or TRBV12-4 and TRBJ2-3, with TRBD2 matching over 7 bases. The CDR3 has 17 amino acids. Unmatched junction bases numbered 11, after V lost 3 bases and J lost 2 bases. The CDR3 is CASSFLSRRGDTDTQYF. Here the CDR3 DNA reads TGTGCCAGCAGTTTCCTATCTCGTCGGGGGGACACAGATACGCAGTATTTT.

This clonotype was seen many times. In nucleotides, the CDR3 is TGTGCCAGCTCACCAGGAACCCAGGGGAATACGCAGTATTTT. This encodes CASSPGTQGNTQYF. The V call is TRBV18, the J call TRBJ2-3, with D perhaps TRBD1 (6 bases). V was cut by 2 bases and J by 7 bases, with 13 bases left in between. The CDR3 covers 14 residues. CDR1 is KGHSH, CDR2 LQKENI, per germline.

The V gene is TRBV11-3, the J gene TRBJ2-1; 7 bases map to TRBD2. The CDR3 covers 15 residues. The V segment lost 5 bases and the J segment 4 bases; nucleotides outside the gene matches: 8. Germline V CDR1 and CDR2: SGHNT, YENEEA. In nucleotides, the CDR3 is TGTGCCAGCAGCCGGTCTAGCGGACCTTACAATGAGCAGTTCTTC. It codes for CASSRSSGPYNEQFF.

This clonotype was detected only a few times. The chain is built from TRBV18 and TRBJ1-4; TRBD1 is a possible D gene (5 bases). Deletions cut 5 bases from V and 7 bases from J, with 17 bases between. This CDR3 has 15 amino acids. Looked up from germline, CDR1 is KGHSH and CDR2 is LQKENI. This CDR3 reads CASSTGTALIEKLFF. The DNA for the CDR3 is TGTGCCAGCTCAACCGGGACTGCCCTTATTGAAAAACTGTTTTTT. Combining the CDR3 with reference TRBV18 and TRBJ1-4 gives the whole variable domain NAGVMQNPRHLVRRRGQEARLRCSPMKGHSHVYWYRQLPEEGLKFMVYLQKENIIDESGMPKERFSAEFPKEGPSILRIQQVVRGDSAAYFCASSTGTALIEKLFFGSGTQLSVL.

The chain is built from TRBV6-5 and TRBJ1-2, with D hard to call. The CDR3 loop spans 16 amino acids. CDR1 and CDR2 (germline): MNHEY, SVGAGI. The ends were cut back, 2 bases at V and 2 bases at J, with 15 bases in the middle. CDR3 amino acids: CASSYNIRQGNYGYTF. CDR3 DNA: TGTGCCAGCAGTTACAATATTCGGCAAGGGAACTATGGCTACACCTTC.

The chain recombines TRBV20-1 with TRBJ2-3; D may be TRBD2 (6 bases). Germline V gives CDR1 DFQATT, CDR2 SNEGSKA (reference sequence). With 3 bases removed from V and 2 bases from J, the gap between germline ends came to 9 bases. The CDR3 is made up of 13 amino acids. The CDR3 loop is CSARAGYTDTQYF. As DNA, the CDR3 is TGCAGTGCTAGGGCGGGGTACACAGATACGCAGTATTTT.

The chain employs TRBV2 and TRBJ2-4; the match to TRBD1 covers 7 bases. With the DNA end fitting TRBJ2-7 better, the J assignment may be wrong. From germline, CDR1 is SNHLY and CDR2 FYNNEI. There are 13 residues in the CDR3. The CDR3 protein is CARSEGGSYEQYF. The CDR3 DNA sequence: TGTGCCAGATCAGAAGGGGGCAGCTACGAGCAGTACTTC.

In the case of this clonotype: A much larger clone sits a single nucleotide away, making a read error possible. V is TRBV20-1 and J is TRBJ2-1, with D tentatively TRBD2 (6 bases). Germline CDR1 DFQATT, CDR2 SNEGSKA (reference sequence). The CDR3 length is 15 residues. The DNA for the CDR3 is TGCAGTGCTAGAGCGGCTAGCGTCTTGGACAAGGAGCAGTTCTTC. It yields the protein CSARAASVLDKEQFF.

The chain has TRBV29-1 and TRBJ1-1, with D hard to call. The V gene lost 2 bases and the J gene lost 11 bases, with 12 bases spanning the gap. Germline V gene data show CDR1 as SQVTM and CDR2 as ANQGSEA. The CDR3 has 11 amino acids. The CDR3 sequence is CSVEPGAGAFF. CDR3 bases: TGCAGCGTTGAACCCGGCGCGGGGGCTTTCTTT.

This clonotype was detected many times. V and J are TRBV6-5 and TRBJ2-4; TRBD1 agrees at 7 bases. Germline-derived CDR1 and CDR2 are MNHEY and SVGAGI. This CDR3 comprises 14 residues. V shed 0 bases, J shed 11 bases, and the junction held 7 bases outside the gene matches. CDR3 sequence (DNA): TGTGCCAGCAGTTACTCGTATCGGACAGGATTTCAGTACTTC. Amino acids: CASSYSYRTGFQYF.

The gene calls are TRBV2 and TRBJ2-1; TRBD1 might be the D (5 bases). The CDR3 is made up of 12 amino acids. V was clipped by 10 bases and J by 7 bases, with 14 bases between them. Germline assignment: CDR1 SNHLY and CDR2 FYNNEI. This CDR3 reads CATFKGENEQFF. The CDR3 coding sequence is TGTGCCACTTTTAAAGGGGAAAATGAGCAGTTCTTC.

There are a few counts of this clonotype. J is TRBJ2-3 and V is TRBV7-9, with 8 bases fitting TRBD1. In germline, CDR1 is SEHNR, CDR2 FQNEAQ (reference sequence). Trimming took 7 bases from V and 5 from J; bases not matched to a gene: 11. The length of the CDR3 is 15 residues. The CDR3 loop reads CASTFLTGGIDTQYF. Written as DNA, the CDR3 is TGTGCCAGCACCTTCCTCACAGGGGGAATAGATACGCAGTATTTT.

There are a few counts of this clonotype. The chain is built from TRBV7-2 and TRBJ2-7, with a possible D match to TRBD1 (6 bases). Germline V CDR1 and CDR2: SGHTA, FQGNSA. This CDR3 has 14 amino acids. The V end was cut by 5 bases, the J end by 6 bases, with 17 bases between. CDR3: CASSRTDLGGEQYF. The CDR3 DNA follows: TGTGCCAGCAGCCGAACAGATCTAGGGGGCGAGCAGTACTTC.

Comment on this clonotype: A read error may explain this, as a much larger clone is one base away. J is TRBJ2-5 and V is TRBV5-1, with TRBD2 matching 10 bases. Germline V lookup: CDR1 SGHRS, CDR2 YFSETQ. The CDR3 consists of 16 residues. The CDR3 spells CASSLLLAGQQGTQYF. CDR3 in DNA: TGCGCCAGCAGCTTGTTACTAGCGGGACAACAAGGGACCCAGTACTTC.

This clonotype was observed a few times. The chain joins TRBV5-6 to TRBJ2-3, with 10 bases lining up with TRBD1. J lost 5 bases, V lost 0 bases, and 6 bases had no gene match. The germline V gene encodes CDR1 SGHDT and CDR2 YYEEEE. The CDR3 runs 16 residues. The CDR3 loop is CASSLVDRGRRDTQYF. The DNA for the CDR3 is TGTGCCAGCAGCTTGGTAGACAGGGGGCGCAGAGATACGCAGTATTTT.

This clonotype was counted between two and nine times. The J gene is TRBJ2-7, the V gene TRBV6-2 or TRBV6-3, with D possibly TRBD1 on 6 matching bases. Trimming stripped 8 bases from V and 1 base from J, with 18 bases between. Germline V CDR1 and CDR2: MNHEY, SVGEGT. This CDR3 has 15 amino acids. The CDR3 DNA reads TGTGCCAGCCGAAGAAGGGACACCGGATCCTACGAGCAGTACTTC. It translates to CASRRRDTGSYEQYF.

This clonotype was seen only a few times. V and J are TRBV20-1 and TRBJ2-3; TRBD2 aligns across 14 bases. V lost 6 bases and J lost 5; bases outside the gene matches: 4. The V gene's germline CDR1 is DFQATT and CDR2 SNEGSKA (reference sequence). The length of the CDR3 is 14 residues. Here the CDR3 reads CSATGTSGGDTQYF. CDR3 coding DNA: TGCAGTGCCACCGGGACTAGCGGGGGAGATACGCAGTATTTT.

Note on this clonotype: A much larger clone lies a single base off, so this may be a read error. The V gene is TRBV7-9, the J gene TRBJ1-2; the D is unclear. The CDR3 length is 12 residues. The germline V and J ends were trimmed by 1 base and 3 bases, with 3 bases remaining between them. Germline lookup yields CDR1 SEHNR and CDR2 FQNEAQ (reference sequence). The CDR3 loop reads CASSLEYYGYTF. The CDR3 DNA reads as TGTGCCAGCAGCTTAGAGTACTATGGCTACACCTTC.

Only a few counts were recorded for this clonotype. The chain recombines TRBV5-1 with TRBJ2-7; TRBD1 matches 7 bases. This CDR3 region has 19 residues. V lost 4 bases, J lost 1 base, and 20 bases stayed unmatched. The germline V gene has CDR1 SGHRS and CDR2 YFSETQ. CDR3 sequence: CASSPGPSTGAHGSYEQYF. For the CDR3, the DNA is TGCGCCAGCAGCCCGGGCCCCTCTACAGGGGCTCATGGGTCCTACGAGCAGTACTTC. Full variable domain (remainder filled in from reference TRBV5-1 and TRBJ2-7): KAGVTQTPRYLIKTRGQQVTLSCSPISGHRSVSWYQQTPGQGLQFLFEYFSETQRNKGNFPGRFSGRQFSNSRSEMNVSTLELGDSALYLCASSPGPSTGAHGSYEQYFGPGTRLTVT.